This T cell receptor (beta chain) was sequenced in a study of cytomegalovirus exposure and HLA in healthy donors. The study ran its PCR with 60 Vbeta and 13 Jbeta primers. TCRdb keeps only in-frame clones here, not all; method: immunoSEQ multiplex PCR. The sample table sets out around 75,000 clones. About this clone: Its antigen is undetermined.

The germline V gene has CDR1 PRHDT and CDR2 FYEKMQ (reference sequence). The CDR3 has 14 residues. V was trimmed by 4 bases and J by 4 bases, leaving 13 bases between them. Study-wide findings and caveats: Excluded were some V segments that proved indistinguishable, including TRBV6-2 and TRBV6-3. CMV antigen specificity was confirmed in vitro for a few CMV-associated chains. V- and J-gene trimming of TCR beta was linked (in a later analysis) to a missense DCLRE1C variant. The study listed approximately 170 cytomegalovirus-associated TCR beta chains.

This TCR came from a man aged 50 to 59 in good health and CMV-seropositive. This chain links TRBV13 with TRBJ1-1; D is undetermined. The sequencing input was PBMCs. CDR3 sequence reads: CASSSTGGFTEAFF. CDR3 DNA sequence: TGTGCCAGCAGCTCCACCGGAGGATTCACTGAAGCTTTCTTT.